This passage covers 28 T cell receptor beta chains from one sample sequenced in a study of T cell changes during pregnancy in multiple sclerosis (dated by TCRdb to 2018 to 2020). Libraries were built with the immunoSEQ multiplex PCR assay. TCRdb holds this immuneACCESS table with in-frame rearrangements only. Some clones are missing; in checked studies, unresolved V genes explain under half, and the rest has no known cause. For this sample the table gives 20,000 to 25,000 clones, of which about 89% were detected only once. Under 0.75% of the sample is in the top ten clones. The input for sequencing was CD4+ T cells from peripheral blood mononuclear cells, taken after pregnancy. These receptors were taken from a female donor in good health, enrolled as a control in a pregnancy study.

The J gene is TRBJ2-3, the V gene TRBV14, with D unclear. The V end was cut by 0 bases, the J end by 8 bases, with 6 bases between. The germline V gene encodes CDR1 SGHDN and CDR2 FVKESK. CDR3 length equals 12 residues. CDR3 sequence reads: CASSQEYGTQYF. The DNA of the CDR3 is TGTGCCAGCAGCCAAGAATACGGTACGCAGTATTTT.

The chain is built from TRBV7-2 and TRBJ1-1; 8 positions agree with TRBD1. Per germline, CDR1 SGHTA and CDR2 FQGNSA. The CDR3 has 13 amino acids. With V trimmed by 5 bases and J by 5 bases, 4 bases remained unmatched. The CDR3 DNA follows: TGTGCCAGCAGCCGCAGGGGGCGGACTGAAGCTTTCTTT. Translating it yields CASSRRGRTEAFF.

This chain connects TRBV7-6 to TRBJ2-7; D is unresolved. Deletions cut 7 bases from V and 3 bases from J, with 7 bases between. Germline V gene lookup returns CDR1 SGHVS and CDR2 FNYEAQ. The CDR3 has 11 amino acids. CDR3 sequence (DNA): TGTGCCAGCACAGCGTACTACGAGCAGTACTTC. This translates into CASTAYYEQYF. Full variable domain (missing parts from reference TRBV7-6 and TRBJ2-7): GAGVSQSPRYKVTKRGQDVALRCDPISGHVSLYWYRQALGQGPEFLTYFNYEAQQDKSGLPNDRFSAERPEGSISTLTIQRTEQRDSAMYRCASTAYYEQYFGPGTRLTVT.

The chain recombines TRBV25-1 with TRBJ2-3; TRBD1 is a possible D gene (6 bases). With 9 bases removed from V and 4 bases from J, the gap between germline ends came to 20 bases. This CDR3 region has 15 residues. Germline loops: CDR1 MGHDK, CDR2 SYGVNS. In nucleotides, the CDR3 is TGTGCCAGTCAGGGGACAACGCAACACTCAGATACGCAGTATTTT. Translating it yields CASQGTTQHSDTQYF.

This clone showed up just once. The chain combines TRBV30 with TRBJ1-2; TRBD1 agrees at 9 bases. This CDR3 spans 11 amino acids. The V gene end was trimmed by 6 bases and the J gene end by 8 bases; junction bases not matched to a gene: 4. CDR1 and CDR2 (germline): GTSNPN, SVGIG (reference sequence). The CDR3 DNA reads as TGTGCCTGTGGACAGGGGCTCGGCTACACCTTC. Translated: CACGQGLGYTF.

The V call is TRBV19, the J call TRBJ2-1; 8 nucleotides line up with TRBD2. CDR1 LNHDA and CDR2 SQIVND come from the germline V gene (reference sequence). The junction had 9 bases not matched to a gene; V was cut back by 7 bases and J by 7 bases. The CDR3 runs 14 residues. CDR3 sequence (DNA): TGTGCCAGTAATACGGGGGGGCGTGGGAATGAGCAGTTCTTC. Translated: CASNTGGRGNEQFF.

The chain links TRBV30 to TRBJ2-5; perhaps TRBD1 as D (5 bases). Trimming removed 3 bases from V and 1 base from J, with 18 bases in between. CDR3 size: 16 residues. CDR1 GTSNPN and CDR2 SVGIG come from the germline V gene (reference sequence). The CDR3 nucleotides read TGTGCCTGGAGCCTAGACTGGGGCGGCCTCCAAGAGACCCAGTACTTC. This sequence encodes CAWSLDWGGLQETQYF.

In regard to this clone: An end of the junction does not agree with germline; a read error may underlie this. CDR3 coding DNA: TGTGCTAGCAGCCCTAGCGGGGGGGCTGGAAACACCATATATTTT. Amino acids: CASSPSGGAGNTIYF. The chain has TRBV7-7 and TRBJ1-3; tentatively, D is TRBD1 (5 bases). There are 15 residues in the CDR3. Germline V gives CDR1 SSHAT, CDR2 FNYEAQ (reference sequence).

This CDR3 reads CASSGTSSTGELFF. The DNA of the CDR3 is TGTGCCAGCAGCGGGACTTCGAGCACCGGGGAGCTGTTTTTT. The V call is TRBV2, the J call TRBJ2-2, with a weak D call TRBD2 (6 bases). The CDR3 runs 14 residues. Germline V gives CDR1 SNHLY, CDR2 FYNNEI. V was trimmed by 6 bases and J by 4 bases, leaving 12 bases between them.

The genes are TRBV25-1 and TRBJ2-2, with 7 bases that match TRBD1. V dropped 3 bases and J dropped 6; count of bases not matched to a gene: 7. Looked up from germline, CDR1 is MGHDK and CDR2 is SYGVNS. This CDR3 region has 15 residues. In DNA, the CDR3 is TGTGCCAGCAGTGATAGGCCAGGGGGTCCCGGGGAGCTGTTTTTT. Residues: CASSDRPGGPGELFF.

The chain couples TRBV30 to TRBJ2-2; 10 positions match TRBD1. From germline, CDR1 is GTSNPN and CDR2 SVGIG (reference sequence). The length of the CDR3 is 12 residues. Trimming cost V 2 bases and J 11 bases; bases outside gene matches: 2. CDR3 DNA sequence: TGTGCCTGGAGTTTGACAGGGGGCGAGCTGTTTTTT. This gives the protein CAWSLTGGELFF.

To note about this clone: At one of its ends the junction is not consistent with the germline gene, which may arise from a read error. V and J are TRBV7-7 and TRBJ1-1; TRBD1 agrees at 7 bases. CDR3 length: 13 amino acids. Germline values: CDR1 SSHAT, CDR2 FNYEAQ (reference sequence). The CDR3 loop reads CASSSHQGAEAFF. The CDR3 coding sequence is TGTGCTAGCAGCTCCCATCAGGGGGCTGAAGCTTTCTTT.

The genes are TRBV14 and TRBJ2-1; TRBD2 aligns across 13 bases. J gave up 7 bases and V 5 bases, and 5 bases lay outside the gene matches. Germline V CDR1 and CDR2: SGHDN, FVKESK. The CDR3 has 15 residues. CDR3 in DNA: TGTGCCAGCAGCTCTCGGACTAGCGGGAGAAATGAGCAGTTCTTC. Translation: CASSSRTSGRNEQFF.

This chain joins TRBV10-1 and TRBJ2-1, with unresolved D. Germline V gene data show CDR1 as WNHNN and CDR2 as SYGVQD (reference sequence). The CDR3 contains 13 residues. The V end was cut by 0 bases, the J end by 9 bases, with 9 bases between. CDR3 amino acids: CASSESLRGEQFF. The CDR3 nucleotides read TGCGCCAGCAGTGAGTCGCTGAGAGGTGAGCAGTTCTTC.

The J gene is TRBJ2-1, the V gene TRBV19, with 12 bases matching TRBD2. Germline lookup yields CDR1 LNHDA and CDR2 SQIVND (reference sequence). The junction had 12 bases not matched to a gene; V was cut back by 6 bases and J by 0 bases. The CDR3 runs to 19 residues. For the CDR3, the DNA is TGTGCCAGTAGGGGTCAAGGACTAGCGGGGAAAAACTCCTACAATGAGCAGTTCTTC. Protein product: CASRGQGLAGKNSYNEQFF.

The chain has TRBV29-1 and TRBJ1-1, with 7 bases lining up with TRBD1. This CDR3 is 17 amino acids long. Germline V lookup: CDR1 SQVTM, CDR2 ANQGSEA. The J segment lost 0 bases and the V segment lost 5 bases, leaving 15 bases of the junction unmatched. The CDR3 is CSVLPRQGLFVNTEAFF. The CDR3 coding sequence is TGCAGCGTTCTTCCTCGACAGGGCTTGTTCGTGAACACTGAAGCTTTCTTT.

The chain carries TRBV6-5 and TRBJ2-1; 7 nucleotides line up with TRBD1. Trimming took 5 bases from V and 4 from J; bases not matched to a gene: 5. Germline V gene lookup returns CDR1 MNHEY and CDR2 SVGAGI. This CDR3 has 14 amino acids. The CDR3 loop reads CASSRDRQYNEQFF. The DNA of the CDR3 is TGTGCCAGCAGTCGGGACAGACAATACAATGAGCAGTTCTTC.

This chain uses TRBV2 with TRBJ2-1, with 8 bases fitting TRBD2. CDR1 and CDR2 from the germline V gene are SNHLY and FYNNEI. There are 14 residues in the CDR3. J lost 9 bases, V lost 6 bases, and 10 bases had no gene match. The CDR3 protein is CASRRSGGSGEQFF. The CDR3 DNA is TGTGCCAGCAGACGGAGCGGGGGAAGTGGTGAGCAGTTCTTC.

This chain links TRBV7-9 with TRBJ1-2; D is unresolved. The germline gives CDR1 SEHNR, CDR2 FQNEAQ (reference sequence). There are 12 residues in the CDR3. With 11 bases removed from V and 8 bases from J, the gap between germline ends came to 18 bases. CDR3 sequence reads: CAATTGNGGYTF. For the CDR3, the DNA is TGTGCCGCCACCACGGGGAACGGAGGCTACACCTTC.

V is TRBV9 and J is TRBJ2-3, with 7 bases identical to TRBD1. Losses at the gene ends were 5 bases for V and 2 bases for J; bases not matched to a gene: 5. Germline CDR1 and CDR2: SGDLS and YYNGEE. CDR3 length: 14 residues. The CDR3 DNA is TGTGCCAGCAGGCCGACAGGGAACACAGATACGCAGTATTTT. Its translation is CASRPTGNTDTQYF.

The chain carries TRBV19 and TRBJ1-2; 9 bases map to TRBD1. The CDR3 is 15 residues long. From germline, CDR1 is LNHDA and CDR2 SQIVND (reference sequence). V was pared by 6 bases and J by 4 bases, with 9 bases of the junction left unmatched. The CDR3 DNA reads as TGTGCCAGTAGCAACCACAGGGGGCAAGCCTATGGCTACACCTTC. It encodes CASSNHRGQAYGYTF.

The chain employs TRBV5-8 and TRBJ2-3; the D gene is possibly TRBD1 (6 bases). There are 15 residues in the CDR3. CDR1 is SGHTS, CDR2 YDEGEE, per germline. Trimming stripped 2 bases from V and 4 bases from J, with 14 bases between. The CDR3 region has the DNA TGTGCCAGCAGCTTTAACGGCCAGGGGCCAGATACGCAGTATTTT. It translates to CASSFNGQGPDTQYF.

V and J are TRBV27 and TRBJ1-5; 11 positions match TRBD1. The V segment lost 5 bases and the J segment 5 bases; nucleotides outside the gene matches: 5. This CDR3 contains 15 residues. Germline loops: CDR1 MNHEY, CDR2 SMNVEV (reference sequence). In nucleotides, the CDR3 is TGTGCCAGCAGTCCTCGGACAGGGGGCGATCAGCCCCAGCATTTT. Residues: CASSPRTGGDQPQHF.

The gene calls are TRBV2 and TRBJ2-1, with D tentatively TRBD1 (6 bases). The CDR3 spans 15 residues. The germline CDR1 and CDR2 sequences are SNHLY and FYNNEI. V was trimmed by 1 base and J by 4 bases, leaving 11 bases between them. The chain's CDR3 is CASSEVDSRYNEQFF. CDR3 in DNA: TGTGCCAGCAGTGAAGTGGACAGTAGGTACAATGAGCAGTTCTTC.

This chain uses TRBV5-6 with TRBJ2-1; 10 bases match TRBD2. Germline assignment: CDR1 SGHDT and CDR2 YYEEEE. V shed 1 base and J 7 bases; nucleotides not matched to a gene: 5. The CDR3 runs to 15 residues. CDR3 sequence (DNA): TGTGCCAGCAGCTTGCAAGGGACTAGCGCTAATGAGCAGTTCTTC. It specifies CASSLQGTSANEQFF.

The rearrangement joins TRBV28 to TRBJ1-1; D is perhaps TRBD1 (6 bases). V was trimmed by 3 bases and J by 4 bases, leaving 12 bases between them. Germline CDR1 MDHEN, CDR2 SYDVKM. CDR3 size: 14 residues. DNA of the CDR3: TGTGCCAGCAGTTTGGGGGGGCAAGGCACTGAAGCTTTCTTT. Translating gives CASSLGGQGTEAFF.

The CDR3 loop reads CASSPYSPGGSNQPQHF. The CDR3 nucleotides read TGTGCCAGCTCACCATATAGTCCAGGGGGCTCCAATCAGCCCCAGCATTTT. The chain couples TRBV18 to TRBJ1-5, with 8 positions matching TRBD1. Trimming cost V 2 bases and J 3 bases; bases outside gene matches: 9. This CDR3 has 17 residues. Germline assignment: CDR1 KGHSH and CDR2 LQKENI.

CDR3 in DNA: TGCGCCAGCAGTCGCCCGGGACAGGGCCCCATGTCGGCAGGCTACACCTTC. Encoded protein: CASSRPGQGPMSAGYTF. The V and J genes are TRBV4-1 and TRBJ1-2; 9 positions match TRBD1. Germline CDR1 MGHRA, CDR2 YSYEKL. This CDR3 comprises 17 residues. With 6 bases clipped from V and 8 bases from J, the junction kept 19 bases outside the gene matches.